This is a list of T cell receptor beta chains from one sample in a study of response to subunit inactivated influenza vaccine. TCRdb reanalysed the RT-PCR reads using MiXCR and keeps one entry per CDR3 protein. The sample lists 550,000 to 800,000 distinct CDR3 sequences; around 13% were seen once. The sequencing used PBMCs from blood, collected less than 15 days before vaccination. The receptors shown here come from a man aged 45-60 years who received an inactivated influenza vaccine. Both conserved end residues are part of each CDR3. The D gene is left open where the match is weak. Not all rows give a size; the values are once, few, many and, for expanded clones, a class.

TRBJ2-3,TRBD1,TRBV28,-,TGTGCCAGCAGTTTATGGGGACAGGGATCGATTTTAGGCACAGATACGCAGTATTTT,CASSLWGQGSILGTDTQYF
TRBJ2-7,-,TRBV20-1,-,TGCAGTGCCGTCGGACAGAACTACCACGAGCAGTACTTC,CSAVGQNYHEQYF
TRBJ2-3,TRBD1,TRBV28,-,TGTGCCAGCAGCCGGACAGGGGTACGCGCAGATACGCAGTATTTT,CASSRTGVRADTQYF
TRBJ2-7,-,TRBV20-1,-,TGCAGTGCTAGAGATAAGGGCGGAGGCTACGAGCAGTACTTC,CSARDKGGGYEQYF
TRBJ2-7,-,TRBV6-2/TRBV6-3,-,TGTGCCAGCAGTTACTTAGATACCTACGAGCAGTACTTC,CASSYLDTYEQYF
TRBJ1-4,-,TRBV29-1,many,TGCAGCAATAACCTGGGGGGCGCGGAAGAAAAACTGTTTTTT,CSNNLGGAEEKLFF
TRBJ2-3,-,TRBV7-2,many,TGTGCCAGCAGCAATGAGGGGACGGAGTTTAGAGATACGCAGTATTTT,CASSNEGTEFRDTQYF
TRBJ2-2,TRBD2,TRBV9,-,TGTGCCAGCAGCGCGCCCGTGGGACTACCGAACACCGGGGAGCTGTTTTTT,CASSAPVGLPNTGELFF
TRBJ2-2,-,TRBV12-3/TRBV12-4,few,TGTGCCAGCAGCGATCCTTGGCGGAACACCGGGGAGCTGTTTTTT,CASSDPWRNTGELFF
TRBJ2-1,-,TRBV7-9,-,TGTGCCAGCAGCTTAAAGTTCTCCCCCAGGGGCTACAATGAGCAGTTCTTC,CASSLKFSPRGYNEQFF
TRBJ1-1,TRBD1,TRBV5-1,few,TGCGCCAGCAGCGGAGGGACAGGGGGCTACACTGAAGCTTTCTTT,CASSGGTGGYTEAFF
TRBJ2-7,-,TRBV18,-,TGTGCCAGCTCCCCAAAGGGGCAGGAGTACGAGCAGTACTTC,CASSPKGQEYEQYF
TRBJ2-7,-,TRBV4-2,few,TGTGCCAGCAGCCAAGGATTTAGGGGTACCTACGAGCAGTACTTC,CASSQGFRGTYEQYF
TRBJ1-4,-,TRBV7-2,few,TGTGCCAGCAGCATACAGGGAGGTGATGAAAAACTGTTTTTT,CASSIQGGDEKLFF
TRBJ2-3,-,TRBV12-3/TRBV12-4,many,TGTGCCAGCAGCGACCCGGCAGATACGCAGTATTTT,CASSDPADTQYF
TRBJ1-6,-,TRBV10-3,-,TGTGCCATCAGTGACACAGGAGATCATTCACCCCTCCACTTT,CAISDTGDHSPLHF
TRBJ2-1,-,TRBV9,-,TGTGCCAGCAGCGTAGGCCTCGATGAGCAGTTCTTC,CASSVGLDEQFF
TRBJ2-5,-,TRBV6-5,-,TGTGCCAGCAGTTACTACCCAGGTGGAGTAGAGACCCAGTACTTC,CASSYYPGGVETQYF
TRBJ1-4,TRBD1,TRBV9,-,TGTGCCAGCAGCGCCAGACAGGGGACTAATGAAAAACTGTTTTTT,CASSARQGTNEKLFF
TRBJ2-1,TRBD1,TRBV12-3/TRBV12-4,few,TGTGCCAGCAGCCAGCCCGGGACAGGGTTAGGTGAGCAGTTCTTC,CASSQPGTGLGEQFF
TRBJ2-3,TRBD1,TRBV12-3/TRBV12-4,many,TGTGCCAGCAGTTTCCTGGGACAGGGTAGTAATACGCAGTATTTT,CASSFLGQGSNTQYF
TRBJ2-7,-,TRBV12-3/TRBV12-4,few,TGTGCCAGCAGTTGGGGAGGCGGTGACGAGCAGTACTTC,CASSWGGGDEQYF
TRBJ2-1,TRBD2,TRBV4-3,few,TGCGCCAGCAGCCCCAGCGGCCTAGCGGGAGTTATGAATGAGCAGTTCTTC,CASSPSGLAGVMNEQFF
TRBJ2-7,-,TRBV28,many,TGTGCCAGCAGTCCGAGAATGTCTTACGAGCAGTACTTC,CASSPRMSYEQYF
TRBJ2-2,-,TRBV29-1,-,TGCAGCGTTGGAGGCCCCCTCTGGGGGCGGACCGGGGAGCTGTTTTTT,CSVGGPLWGRTGELFF
TRBJ2-5,TRBD1,TRBV18,few,TGTGCCAGCTCACCACCGCTGGGACAGGGCCAAGAGACCCAGTACTTC,CASSPPLGQGQETQYF
TRBJ2-5,-,TRBV6-1,-,TGTGCCAGCAGTCCCTCTCTCGGTATCGGAGAGACCCAGTACTTC,CASSPSLGIGETQYF
TRBJ2-3,-,TRBV6-1,-,TGTGCCAGCAGTGAGAGGGGAGGTACGCAGTATTTT,CASSERGGTQYF
TRBJ2-1,-,TRBV3-1,few,TGTGCCAGCACCAAGTTCCCCGCGGGGCCCCCGGATGGAAGGAGCTCCTACAATGAGCAGTTCTTC,CASTKFPAGPPDGRSSYNEQFF
TRBJ1-4,-,TRBV7-9,few,TGTGCCAGCAGCCGACGTACCGGGACACAAAAACTGTTTTTT,CASSRRTGTQKLFF
TRBJ1-1,-,TRBV4-3,-,TGCGCCAGCAGCCCAAAGATGGAGGGAAACACTGAGGCTTTCTTT,CASSPKMEGNTEAFF
TRBJ2-7,-,TRBV5-1,-,TGCGCCAGCAGCGAAAACGCAGGTTCGGGTTACGAGCAGTACTTC,CASSENAGSGYEQYF
TRBJ2-1,-,TRBV7-2,few,TGTGCCAGCAGCTCGTGGAATGAGCAGTTCTTC,CASSSWNEQFF
TRBJ2-5,-,TRBV2,once,TGTGCCAGCAGTCCGGGCCACTCAGAGACCCAGTACTTC,CASSPGHSETQYF
TRBJ1-1,-,TRBV20-1,-,TGCAGTGCTAAAGAGGGACTCCCTGCCGAGGCTGAAGCTTTCTTT,CSAKEGLPAEAEAFF
TRBJ1-2,-,TRBV30,-,TGTGCCTTTATCATCCGGGACACCACTAACTATGGCTACACCTTC,CAFIIRDTTNYGYTF
TRBJ2-2,-,TRBV7-2,-,TGTGCCAGCAGCCCGGGAAGGAGGGAGCTGTTTTTT,CASSPGRRELFF
TRBJ1-2,-,TRBV7-9,-,TGTGCCAGCAGCTCGAAACCGCAGGGTAACTATGGCTACACCTTC,CASSSKPQGNYGYTF
TRBJ1-1,-,TRBV7-9,few,TGTGCCAGCAGCTTAGATCTGGGGATGAACACTGAAGCTTTCTTT,CASSLDLGMNTEAFF